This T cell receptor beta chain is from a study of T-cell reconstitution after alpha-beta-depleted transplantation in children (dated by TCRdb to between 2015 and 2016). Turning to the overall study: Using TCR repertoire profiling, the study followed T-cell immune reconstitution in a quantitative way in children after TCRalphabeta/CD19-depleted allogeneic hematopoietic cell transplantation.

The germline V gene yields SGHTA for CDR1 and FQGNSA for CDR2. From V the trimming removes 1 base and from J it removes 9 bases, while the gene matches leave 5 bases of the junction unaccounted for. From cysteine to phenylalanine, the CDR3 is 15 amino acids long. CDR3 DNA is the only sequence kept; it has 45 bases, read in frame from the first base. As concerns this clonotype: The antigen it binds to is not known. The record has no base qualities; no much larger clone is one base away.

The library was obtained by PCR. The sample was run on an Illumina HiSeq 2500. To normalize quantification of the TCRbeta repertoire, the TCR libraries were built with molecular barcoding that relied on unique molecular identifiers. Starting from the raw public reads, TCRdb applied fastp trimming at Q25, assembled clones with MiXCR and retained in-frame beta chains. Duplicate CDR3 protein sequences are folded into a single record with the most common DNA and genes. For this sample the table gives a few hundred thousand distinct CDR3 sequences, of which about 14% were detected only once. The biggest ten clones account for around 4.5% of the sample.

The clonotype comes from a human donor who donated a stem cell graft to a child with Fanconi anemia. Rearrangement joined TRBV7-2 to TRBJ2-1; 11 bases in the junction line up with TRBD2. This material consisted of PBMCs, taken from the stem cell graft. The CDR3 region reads CASSLEASGGSEQFF. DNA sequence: TGTGCCAGCAGCTTAGAGGCTAGCGGGGGGAGTGAGCAGTTCTTC.